This T cell receptor beta chain was captured by sequencing in a study of blood T cell repertoires in COVID-19. Study as a whole: The origin of the acute and convalescent COVID-19 samples was the United States, Italy and Spain. From T cells, B-cell-depleted T cells, or PBMCs came the material, which was cDNA or gDNA.

Authors' processing steps: Counts of nucleated cells, estimated from reference gene primer amplification, were obtained. Profiled with immunoSEQ multiplex PCR; TCRdb holds only in-frame clones, not every one. V and J calls and clone size are those listed in that table; D and trimming were worked out from the DNA. The table includes 60,000 or so clones, more than 80% detected once. Sequenced material: peripheral blood. The clonotype was recovered from a human donor with active COVID-19. The donor label of this sample is uncertain.

CDR3 protein: CASSLQGAGNQPQHF. CDR3 DNA sequence: TGTGCCAGCAGTTTACAGGGGGCTGGCAATCAGCCCCAGCATTTT. The rearrangement joins TRBV6-6 to TRBJ1-5, with TRBD1 identical over 9 bases. Germline CDR1 and CDR2: MNHNY and SVGAGI (reference sequence). V lost 4 bases to trimming and J lost 2 bases; unmatched junction nucleotides: 3. The CDR3 totals 15 residues.